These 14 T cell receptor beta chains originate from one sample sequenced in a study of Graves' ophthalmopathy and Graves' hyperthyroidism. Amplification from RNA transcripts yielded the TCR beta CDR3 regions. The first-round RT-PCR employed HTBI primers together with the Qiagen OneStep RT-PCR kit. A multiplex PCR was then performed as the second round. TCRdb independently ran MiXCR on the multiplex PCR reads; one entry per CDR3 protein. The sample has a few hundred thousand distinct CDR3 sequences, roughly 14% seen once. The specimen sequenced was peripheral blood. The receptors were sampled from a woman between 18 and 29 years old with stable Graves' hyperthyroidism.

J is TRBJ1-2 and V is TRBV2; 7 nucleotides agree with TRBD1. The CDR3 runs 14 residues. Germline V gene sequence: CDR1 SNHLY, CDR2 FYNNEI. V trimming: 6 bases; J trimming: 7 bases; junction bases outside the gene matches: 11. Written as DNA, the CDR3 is TGTGCCAGCAGCAAAACCGGGACAGCTTTTGGCTACACCTTC. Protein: CASSKTGTAFGYTF.

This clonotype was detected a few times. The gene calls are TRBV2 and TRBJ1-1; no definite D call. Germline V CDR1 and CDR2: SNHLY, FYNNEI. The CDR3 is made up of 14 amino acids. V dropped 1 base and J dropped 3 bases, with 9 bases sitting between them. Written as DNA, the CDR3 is TGTGCCAGCAGTGAAGGCAGAATGGACACTGAAGCTTTCTTT. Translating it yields CASSEGRMDTEAFF.

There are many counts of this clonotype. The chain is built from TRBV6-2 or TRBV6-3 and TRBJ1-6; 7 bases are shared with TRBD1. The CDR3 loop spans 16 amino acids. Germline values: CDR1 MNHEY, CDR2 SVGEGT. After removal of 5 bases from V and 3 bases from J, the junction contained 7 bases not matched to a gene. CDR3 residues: CASSTDRVYYNSPLHF. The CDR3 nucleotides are TGTGCCAGCAGTACCGACAGGGTCTACTATAATTCACCCCTCCACTTT.

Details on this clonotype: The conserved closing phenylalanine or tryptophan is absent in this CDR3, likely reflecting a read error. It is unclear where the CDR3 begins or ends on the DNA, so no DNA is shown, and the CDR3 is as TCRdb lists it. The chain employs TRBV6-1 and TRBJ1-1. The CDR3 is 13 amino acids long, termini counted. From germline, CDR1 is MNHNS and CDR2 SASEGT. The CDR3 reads CASSEWGPTEACY.

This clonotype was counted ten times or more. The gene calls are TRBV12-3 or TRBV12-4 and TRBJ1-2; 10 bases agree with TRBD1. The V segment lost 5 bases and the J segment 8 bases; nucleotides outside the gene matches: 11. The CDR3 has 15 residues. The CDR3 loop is CASSPRTGGGLGYTF. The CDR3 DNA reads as TGTGCCAGCAGTCCCCGGACAGGGGGGGGATTGGGCTACACCTTC.

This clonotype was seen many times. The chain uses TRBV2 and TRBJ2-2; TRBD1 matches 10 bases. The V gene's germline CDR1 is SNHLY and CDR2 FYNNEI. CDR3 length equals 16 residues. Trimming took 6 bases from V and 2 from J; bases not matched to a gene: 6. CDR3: CASRRGTGDNTGELFF. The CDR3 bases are TGTGCCAGCAGAAGGGGGACAGGGGATAACACCGGGGAGCTGTTTTTT.

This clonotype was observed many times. CDR3 amino acids: CASSDHRGNSYEQYF. The CDR3 nucleotides are TGTGCCAGCAGTGACCACAGGGGGAACTCCTACGAGCAGTACTTC. V gene TRBV12-3 or TRBV12-4 combines with J gene TRBJ2-7; 8 bases line up with TRBD1. The V segment lost 5 bases and the J segment 0 bases; nucleotides outside the gene matches: 6. This CDR3 has 15 residues.

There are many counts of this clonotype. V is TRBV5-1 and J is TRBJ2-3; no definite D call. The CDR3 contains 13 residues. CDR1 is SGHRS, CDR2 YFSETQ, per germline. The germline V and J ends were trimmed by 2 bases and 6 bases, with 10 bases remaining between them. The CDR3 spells CASSFSGSDTQYF. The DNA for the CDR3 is TGCGCCAGCAGCTTTTCTGGCTCGGATACGCAGTATTTT.

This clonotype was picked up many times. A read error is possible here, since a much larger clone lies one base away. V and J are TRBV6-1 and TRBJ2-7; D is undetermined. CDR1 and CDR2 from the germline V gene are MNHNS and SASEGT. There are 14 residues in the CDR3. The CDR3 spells CASSVQPSSYGQYF. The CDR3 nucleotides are TGTGCCAGCAGTGTTCAGCCAAGCTCCTACGGGCAGTACTTC.

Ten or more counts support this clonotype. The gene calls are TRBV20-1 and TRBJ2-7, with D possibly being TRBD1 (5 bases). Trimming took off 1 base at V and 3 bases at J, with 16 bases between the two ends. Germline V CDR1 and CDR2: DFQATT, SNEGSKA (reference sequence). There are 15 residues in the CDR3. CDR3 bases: TGCAGTGCTAGAGCCTCCAGGGATTATCTCTACGAGCAGTACTTC. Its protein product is CSARASRDYLYEQYF.

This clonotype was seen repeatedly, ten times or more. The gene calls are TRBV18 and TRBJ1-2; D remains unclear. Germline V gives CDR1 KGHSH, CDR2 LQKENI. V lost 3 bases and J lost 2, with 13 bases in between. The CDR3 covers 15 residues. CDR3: CASSPFSPTNYGYTF. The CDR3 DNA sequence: TGTGCCAGCTCACCCTTCTCCCCGACAAACTATGGCTACACCTTC. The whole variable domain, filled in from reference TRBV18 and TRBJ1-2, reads NAGVMQNPRHLVRRRGQEARLRCSPMKGHSHVYWYRQLPEEGLKFMVYLQKENIIDESGMPKERFSAEFPKEGPSILRIQQVVRGDSAAYFCASSPFSPTNYGYTFGSGTRLTVV.

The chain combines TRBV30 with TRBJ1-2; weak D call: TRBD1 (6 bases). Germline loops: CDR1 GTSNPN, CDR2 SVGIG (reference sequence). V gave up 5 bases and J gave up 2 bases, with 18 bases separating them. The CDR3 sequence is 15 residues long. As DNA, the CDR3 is TGTGCCTGGGATCTACTGGGACATAACAACTATGGCTACACCTTC. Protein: CAWDLLGHNNYGYTF. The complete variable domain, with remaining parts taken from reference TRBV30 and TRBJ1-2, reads SQTIHQWPATLVQPVGSPLSLECTVEGTSNPNLYWYRQAAGRGLQLLFYSVGIGQISSEVPQNLSASRPQDRQFILSSKKLLLSDSGFYLCAWDLLGHNNYGYTFGSGTRLTVV.

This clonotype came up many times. The CDR3 nucleotides are TGTGCCAGCAGTGAAAGAGGGGGCGATTTCCGCAATTCACCCCTCCACTTT. Its protein product is CASSERGGDFRNSPLHF. The chain links TRBV6-1 to TRBJ1-6; 7 bases map to TRBD1. V dropped 2 bases and J dropped 7; count of bases not matched to a gene: 11. The length of the CDR3 is 17 residues. Germline V CDR1 and CDR2: MNHNS, SASEGT.

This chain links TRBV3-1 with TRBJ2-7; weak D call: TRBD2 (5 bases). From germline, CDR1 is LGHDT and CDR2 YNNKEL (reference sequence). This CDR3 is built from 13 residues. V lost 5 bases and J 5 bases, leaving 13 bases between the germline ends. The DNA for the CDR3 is TGTGCCAGCAGCTTAAGTTCTAGCAACGAGCAGTACTTC. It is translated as CASSLSSSNEQYF.